This T cell receptor beta chain was sequenced in a study of blood T cell repertoires in COVID-19. As originally analysed: Amplified reference gene primers provided the basis for estimating nucleated cell counts. Profiling relied on immunoSEQ multiplex PCR, and the TCRdb table lists in-frame clones only, not all of them. The V and J calls and clone size come from that table; D and trimming were worked out from the DNA. Among 88,000 or so clones listed, roughly 85% were seen once. The CDR3 covers 15 residues. J lost 3 bases, V lost 3 bases, and 5 bases had no gene match. Per germline, CDR1 SNHLY and CDR2 FYNNEI.

V gene TRBV2 combines with J gene TRBJ2-7; 10 nucleotides match TRBD2. The material sequenced was peripheral blood. The receptor's source is a man between 60 and 75 years old with acute or convalescent COVID-19. The CDR3 region is CASSESSGRFYEQYF. The DNA of the CDR3 is TGTGCCAGCAGTGAGTCTAGCGGGAGATTCTACGAGCAGTACTTC.